Listed here are 32 T cell receptor beta chains from one sample, sequenced in a study of beta chain features in type 1 diabetes. Every isolated RNA sample was fully reverse transcribed, so sequencing captured expressed TCRB transcripts. Here immunoSEQ multiplex PCR was the method, and the copy in TCRdb shows in-frame clones only, minus some. The sample lists around 260,000 clones, approximately 20% occurring once. No antigen has been assigned to these receptors. Overall study findings and caveats: The study found moderately but significantly shorter TCRB CDR3s in all four CD4+ subsets of Type 1 diabetes patients.

The specimen sequenced was naive CD4+ T cells from blood. The source of these receptors is a woman aged 40 to 49 with type 1 diabetes.

The rearrangement uses TRBV7-2 and TRBJ2-3; a possible D gene is TRBD1 (6 bases). Deletions cut 3 bases from V and 2 bases from J, with 12 bases between. This CDR3 region has 15 residues. CDR1 is SGHTA and CDR2 is FQGNSA in the germline V gene. The CDR3 region has the DNA TGTGCCAGCAGCTTTTCCTGGGGGCTCACAGATACGCAGTATTTT. Translated, it gives CASSFSWGLTDTQYF.

The rearrangement links TRBV7-2 to TRBJ2-3, with 13 bases fitting TRBD2. Germline trimming cut 5 bases from V and 7 bases from J; bases unmatched to any gene: 6. The V gene's germline CDR1 is SGHTA and CDR2 FQGNSA. This CDR3 is 15 amino acids long. Written as DNA, the CDR3 is TGTGCCAGCAGCCCCACTAGCGGGGGGGCAAATACGCAGTATTTT. Translated, it gives CASSPTSGGANTQYF.

Only a few counts were recorded for this clone. This chain links TRBV27 with TRBJ1-5; tentatively, D is TRBD1 (5 bases). The CDR3 is 13 amino acids. V gave up 9 bases and J gave up 5 bases, with 14 bases separating them. Germline CDR1 and CDR2: MNHEY and SMNVEV (reference sequence). The CDR3 reads CARVAGKDQPQHF. For the CDR3, the DNA is TGTGCCAGAGTGGCAGGGAAGGATCAGCCCCAGCATTTT.

The chain joins TRBV18 to TRBJ2-1, with TRBD1 matching 7 bases. V dropped 6 bases and J dropped 7; count of bases not matched to a gene: 6. The germline CDR1 and CDR2 sequences are KGHSH and LQKENI. The CDR3 totals 13 residues. The CDR3 protein is CASSQKQGNEQFF. CDR3 sequence (DNA): TGTGCCAGCTCCCAAAAACAGGGGAATGAGCAGTTCTTC.

A few counts support this clone. This chain connects TRBV29-1 to TRBJ2-1, with D maybe TRBD1 (6 bases). Trimming cost V 6 bases and J 4 bases, with 19 bases left between them. Germline loops: CDR1 SQVTM, CDR2 ANQGSEA. The CDR3 runs 15 residues. In DNA, the CDR3 is TGCAGCGTACCCAGGGGATATACGGGATACAATGAGCAGTTCTTC. Amino acid sequence: CSVPRGYTGYNEQFF.

This chain uses TRBV15 with TRBJ1-1, with 9 bases identical to TRBD1. V shed 0 bases, J shed 5 bases, and the junction held 4 bases outside the gene matches. The CDR3 is 15 residues long. Germline V lookup: CDR1 LNHNV, CDR2 YYDKDF (reference sequence). In nucleotides, the CDR3 is TGTGCCACCAGCAGAGAGAGGGACAGGGATACTGAAGCTTTCTTT. Translated, it gives CATSRERDRDTEAFF.

This clone turned up a few times. The chain combines TRBV6-4 with TRBJ1-5; D call uncertain. The CDR3 extends over 13 amino acids. Germline loops: CDR1 MRHNA, CDR2 SNTAGT. Trimming took 5 bases from V and 5 from J, leaving 10 bases between them. The CDR3 DNA sequence: TGTGCCAGCAGTCCGGAGGCCGATCAGCCCCAGCATTTT. It encodes CASSPEADQPQHF.

The chain joins TRBV5-1 to TRBJ1-1; D unresolved. CDR3 length: 14 amino acids. Germline CDR1 SGHRS, CDR2 YFSETQ. V lost 2 bases and J 5 bases, leaving 13 bases between the germline ends. The CDR3 loop reads CASSFGDGATEAFF. The CDR3 DNA reads as TGCGCCAGCAGCTTCGGGGATGGAGCGACTGAAGCTTTCTTT. Full variable domain (remainder filled in from reference TRBV5-1 and TRBJ1-1): KAGVTQTPRYLIKTRGQQVTLSCSPISGHRSVSWYQQTPGQGLQFLFEYFSETQRNKGNFPGRFSGRQFSNSRSEMNVSTLELGDSALYLCASSFGDGATEAFFGQGTRLTVV.

This clone showed up just a few times. V is TRBV29-1 and J is TRBJ1-1; 7 bases are shared with TRBD1. With V trimmed by 4 bases and J by 2 bases, 4 bases remained unmatched. CDR1 and CDR2 from the germline V gene are SQVTM and ANQGSEA. The CDR3 consists of 13 residues. The CDR3 protein is CSVAGQLNTEAFF. CDR3 sequence (DNA): TGCAGCGTTGCGGGACAGCTAAACACTGAAGCTTTCTTT.

The chain is built from TRBV18 and TRBJ2-5; 8 bases map to TRBD2. Unmatched junction bases numbered 11, after V lost 3 bases and J lost 2 bases. Germline CDR1 is KGHSH and CDR2 is LQKENI. The CDR3 runs to 17 residues. The CDR3 DNA follows: TGTGCCAGCTCACCGGTTCTCGGGGTAGCGGGACAAGAGACCCAGTACTTC. It is translated as CASSPVLGVAGQETQYF.

The J gene is TRBJ1-1, the V gene TRBV5-6; no clear D gene. The ends were cut back, 0 bases at V and 1 base at J, with 10 bases in the middle. The CDR3 has 15 residues. Per the germline V gene, CDR1 is SGHDT and CDR2 is YYEEEE. This CDR3 is CASSLGLGENTEAFF. The CDR3 DNA sequence: TGTGCCAGCAGCTTGGGTCTGGGCGAGAACACTGAAGCTTTCTTT.

The chain joins TRBV9 to TRBJ2-4; a weak D match, TRBD2 (6 bases). CDR1 and CDR2 (germline): SGDLS, YYNGEE. V was trimmed by 3 bases and J by 0 bases, leaving 7 bases between them. The CDR3 runs 14 residues. This CDR3 reads CASSEGLAKNIQYF. CDR3 nucleotide sequence: TGTGCCAGCAGCGAGGGACTAGCCAAAAACATTCAGTACTTC.

The chain joins TRBV9 to TRBJ2-1, with 7 bases identical to TRBD2. The trim removed 4 bases at V and 5 bases at J, leaving 3 bases unmatched. Germline-derived CDR1 and CDR2 are SGDLS and YYNGEE. The CDR3 contains 13 residues. CDR3 in amino acids: CASSPRGDNEQFF. The CDR3 coding sequence is TGTGCCAGCAGCCCCCGGGGGGACAATGAGCAGTTCTTC.

This clone was detected a few times. The gene calls are TRBV29-1 and TRBJ2-7, with D perhaps matching TRBD2 (6 bases). This CDR3 comprises 12 residues. V shed 7 bases and J shed 3 bases, with 13 bases lying between them. Per germline, CDR1 SQVTM and CDR2 ANQGSEA. The CDR3 here is CSAGEPGYEQYF. CDR3 bases: TGCAGCGCGGGGGAACCCGGCTACGAGCAGTACTTC.

The CDR3 loop reads CASSVVLAGEKEQFF. The CDR3 DNA reads TGTGCCAGCAGCGTAGTACTAGCGGGAGAAAAGGAGCAGTTCTTC. V is TRBV9 and J is TRBJ2-1, with TRBD2 identical over 11 bases. Germline lookup yields CDR1 SGDLS and CDR2 YYNGEE. Trimming removed 0 bases from V and 10 bases from J; junction bases left unmatched: 6. The CDR3 sequence is 15 residues long.

The chain couples TRBV5-1 to TRBJ1-1; 12 bases line up with TRBD1. V dropped 0 bases and J dropped 2; count of bases not matched to a gene: 5. This CDR3 region has 17 residues. CDR1 is SGHRS, CDR2 YFSETQ, per germline. CDR3 protein: CASSLAGQGASNTEAFF. For the CDR3, the DNA is TGCGCCAGCAGCTTGGCGGGACAGGGGGCGAGTAACACTGAAGCTTTCTTT.

Only a few counts were recorded for this clone. CDR3 loop: CATSKPSGGHTGELFF. The CDR3 DNA follows: TGTGCCACCAGCAAGCCTAGCGGGGGGCACACCGGGGAGCTGTTTTTT. The V call is TRBV15, the J call TRBJ2-2, with 11 bases lining up with TRBD2. The CDR3 has 16 residues. CDR1 is LNHNV and CDR2 is YYDKDF in the germline V gene (reference sequence). V shed 4 bases and J 3 bases; nucleotides not matched to a gene: 4.

This clone turned up a few times. V usage is TRBV9 and J usage is TRBJ2-1; 10 nucleotides match TRBD2. From germline, CDR1 is SGDLS and CDR2 YYNGEE. The junction had 11 bases not matched to a gene; V was cut back by 5 bases and J by 9 bases. This CDR3 is built from 15 residues. For the CDR3, the DNA is TGTGCCAGCAGGTCAGCGGGGGGGCCCTATGGTGAGCAGTTCTTC. It specifies CASRSAGGPYGEQFF.

The rearrangement joins TRBV5-6 to TRBJ2-7, with D perhaps TRBD1 (6 bases). The V end lost 7 bases, the J end lost 6 bases, and 14 bases lay between the germline ends. The germline V gene encodes CDR1 SGHDT and CDR2 YYEEEE. The CDR3 is 12 amino acids. In DNA, the CDR3 is TGTGCCAGCGGTTGGGGGCCGGGCGAGCAGTACTTC. As protein: CASGWGPGEQYF.

This clone was detected a few times. The chain is built from TRBV28 and TRBJ2-3, with 7 bases identical to TRBD2. Germline CDR1 reads MDHEN; CDR2 reads SYDVKM. The CDR3 totals 15 residues. Trimming removed 2 bases from V and 8 bases from J; junction bases left unmatched: 10. The CDR3 loop is CASSLKASGASTQYF. The CDR3 coding sequence is TGTGCCAGCAGTTTAAAGGCTAGCGGTGCCTCTACGCAGTATTTT.

The rearrangement joins TRBV11-2 to TRBJ2-1, with TRBD2 matching over 8 bases. The CDR3 extends over 15 amino acids. Germline CDR1 reads SGHAT; CDR2 reads FQNNGV. V was clipped by 6 bases and J by 4 bases; unmatched bases: 8. CDR3 sequence reads: CASRAAGASYNEQFF. The CDR3 DNA reads as TGTGCCAGCAGGGCAGCGGGGGCCTCTTACAATGAGCAGTTCTTC.

This clone was detected a few times. This chain joins TRBV28 and TRBJ2-1; 8 bases are a match to TRBD2. CDR3 length: 15 amino acids. In germline, CDR1 is MDHEN, CDR2 SYDVKM. After removal of 8 bases from V and 10 bases from J, the junction contained 16 bases not matched to a gene. The CDR3 DNA sequence: TGTGCCAGCCGGGGGGGAGCGGGGAGCCGCCGGGAGCAGTTCTTC. This codes for CASRGGAGSRREQFF.

The genes are TRBV5-1 and TRBJ2-5; tentatively, D is TRBD2 (7 bases). The CDR3 runs to 15 residues. CDR1 SGHRS and CDR2 YFSETQ come from the germline V gene. V lost 0 bases to trimming and J lost 5 bases, with 14 bases between them. CDR3 bases: TGCGCCAGCAGCTTGGCGCCGGGGGGCGAGGAGACCCAGTACTTC. Protein sequence: CASSLAPGGEETQYF.

This chain connects TRBV19 to TRBJ2-1; D is perhaps TRBD2 (7 bases). This CDR3 has 14 amino acids. Germline values: CDR1 LNHDA, CDR2 SQIVND (reference sequence). The V end was cut by 3 bases, the J end by 7 bases, with 13 bases between. CDR3 sequence reads: CASSIVGGPNEQFF. Here the CDR3 DNA reads TGTGCCAGTAGTATTGTCGGGGGGCCGAATGAGCAGTTCTTC.

The chain links TRBV5-4 to TRBJ2-5; TRBD2 matches at 8 bases. The CDR3 sequence is 15 residues long. Germline V gene sequence: CDR1 SGHNT, CDR2 YYREEE (reference sequence). The ends lost 5 bases at V and 5 bases at J; junction bases unmatched: 11. DNA of the CDR3: TGTGCCAGCAGGGCCACGAGCGGGAGTTTTGAGACCCAGTACTTC. The encoded protein is CASRATSGSFETQYF.

The genes are TRBV29-1 and TRBJ2-1, with 13 positions matching TRBD2. J was trimmed by 4 bases and V by 8 bases; bases with no gene match: 11. This CDR3 is built from 16 residues. Germline assignment: CDR1 SQVTM and CDR2 ANQGSEA. The CDR3 nucleotides are TGCAGCACTAGGGGACCGGGACTAGCGGGATACAATGAGCAGTTCTTC. This encodes CSTRGPGLAGYNEQFF.

The rearrangement joins TRBV28 to TRBJ1-1, with 7 bases that match TRBD1. Germline V gene lookup returns CDR1 MDHEN and CDR2 SYDVKM. V gave up 2 bases and J gave up 1 base; unmatched junction bases: 1. The CDR3 runs to 14 residues. The CDR3 spells CASSLGDRNTEAFF. The CDR3 DNA reads as TGTGCCAGCAGTTTAGGGGACAGGAACACTGAAGCTTTCTTT. Full variable domain (missing parts from reference TRBV28 and TRBJ1-1): DVKVTQSSRYLVKRTGEKVFLECVQDMDHENMFWYRQDPGLGLRLIYFSYDVKMKEKGDIPEGYSVSREKKERFSLILESASTNQTSMYLCASSLGDRNTEAFFGQGTRLTVV.

This clone was picked up a small number of times. The chain recombines TRBV9 with TRBJ2-1; 10 bases fit TRBD2. With 3 bases clipped from V and 3 bases from J, the junction kept 12 bases outside the gene matches. Germline CDR1 is SGDLS and CDR2 is YYNGEE. The CDR3 loop spans 18 amino acids. The CDR3, as DNA: TGTGCCAGCAGCGGCTTCCTCGGACTAGCGGCCCACTACAATGAGCAGTTCTTC. Protein product: CASSGFLGLAAHYNEQFF.

Turning to this clone: Other nucleotide sequences in the sample specify the same CDR3. This chain connects TRBV19 to TRBJ2-5; D may be TRBD2 (5 bases). Germline lookup yields CDR1 LNHDA and CDR2 SQIVND (reference sequence). V lost 5 bases to trimming and J lost 2 bases, with 6 bases between them. The CDR3 extends over 12 amino acids. In nucleotides, the CDR3 is TGTGCCAGTAGTCGGGGACAAGAGACCCAGTACTTC. It yields the protein CASSRGQETQYF.

In its sample, this clone was seen a few times. Other DNA sequences in the sample encode the same CDR3. This chain links TRBV18 with TRBJ1-5; 8 bases agree with TRBD1. CDR3 length: 14 residues. Germline assignment: CDR1 KGHSH and CDR2 LQKENI. The J segment lost 5 bases and the V segment lost 3 bases, leaving 3 bases of the junction unmatched. CDR3 amino acids: CASSPLQGDQPQHF. The CDR3 DNA reads TGTGCCAGCTCACCCTTACAGGGGGATCAGCCCCAGCATTTT.

This clone was recorded a few times. The chain carries TRBV5-5 and TRBJ2-7; TRBD2 agrees at 9 bases. J was trimmed by 1 base and V by 0 bases; bases with no gene match: 5. The CDR3 runs to 16 residues. Looked up from germline, CDR1 is SGHKS and CDR2 is YYEKEE (reference sequence). The CDR3 loop is CASSLVSGGGSYEQYF. The CDR3, as DNA: TGTGCCAGCAGCTTGGTTAGCGGGGGAGGATCCTACGAGCAGTACTTC.

V gene TRBV5-1 combines with J gene TRBJ2-1; TRBD1 agrees at 7 bases. CDR1 and CDR2 (germline): SGHRS, YFSETQ. This CDR3 is built from 13 residues. V was pared by 3 bases and J by 8 bases, with 5 bases of the junction left unmatched. The CDR3 is CASSYTTGYEQFF. Written as DNA, the CDR3 is TGCGCCAGCAGCTACACGACAGGGTATGAGCAGTTCTTC.